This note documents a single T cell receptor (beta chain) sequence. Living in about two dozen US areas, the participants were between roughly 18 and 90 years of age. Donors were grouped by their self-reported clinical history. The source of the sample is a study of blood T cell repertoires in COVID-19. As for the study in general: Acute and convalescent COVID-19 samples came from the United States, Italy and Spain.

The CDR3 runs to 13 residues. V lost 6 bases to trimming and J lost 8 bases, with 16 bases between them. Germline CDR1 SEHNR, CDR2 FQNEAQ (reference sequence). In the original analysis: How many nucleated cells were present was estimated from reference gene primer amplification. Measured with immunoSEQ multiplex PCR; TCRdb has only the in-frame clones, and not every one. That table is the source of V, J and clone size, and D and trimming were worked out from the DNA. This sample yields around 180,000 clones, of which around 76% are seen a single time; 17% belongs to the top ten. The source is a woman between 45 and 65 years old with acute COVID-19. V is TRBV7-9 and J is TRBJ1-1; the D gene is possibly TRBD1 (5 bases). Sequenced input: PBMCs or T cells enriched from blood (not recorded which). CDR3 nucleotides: TGTGCCAGCAGTCTTACTCCCAGGGTCGAAGCTTTCTTT. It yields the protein CASSLTPRVEAFF. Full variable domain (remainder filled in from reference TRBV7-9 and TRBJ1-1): DTGVSQNPRHKITKRGQNVTFRCDPISEHNRLYWYRQTLGQGPEFLTYFQNEAQLEKSRLLSDRFSAERPKGSFSTLEIQRTEQGDSAMYLCASSLTPRVEAFFGQGTRLTVV.